This TCR beta chain emerged from a study of blood T cells in healthy people across ages. Sample-barcoded 5' priming and a J-beta primer mix drove a second PCR of about 6 to 12 cycles. TCRdb reanalysed the 5' RACE reads using MiXCR and keeps one entry per CDR3 protein. Of around 800,000 distinct CDR3 sequences in the sample, approximately 65% were seen once. A few counts support this clonotype. V lost 0 bases and J lost 3; bases outside the gene matches: 2. Per the germline V gene, CDR1 is SGHAT and CDR2 is FQNNGV. The CDR3 has 15 residues. The receptor comes from a man aged 25-45 years in good health. The chain couples TRBV11-2 to TRBJ2-3, with 8 bases that match TRBD2. The source material was blood. CDR3 DNA sequence: TGTGCCAGCAGCTTAGACGGCGGGGGGACAGATACGCAGTATTTT. Amino acid sequence: CASSLDGGGTDTQYF.